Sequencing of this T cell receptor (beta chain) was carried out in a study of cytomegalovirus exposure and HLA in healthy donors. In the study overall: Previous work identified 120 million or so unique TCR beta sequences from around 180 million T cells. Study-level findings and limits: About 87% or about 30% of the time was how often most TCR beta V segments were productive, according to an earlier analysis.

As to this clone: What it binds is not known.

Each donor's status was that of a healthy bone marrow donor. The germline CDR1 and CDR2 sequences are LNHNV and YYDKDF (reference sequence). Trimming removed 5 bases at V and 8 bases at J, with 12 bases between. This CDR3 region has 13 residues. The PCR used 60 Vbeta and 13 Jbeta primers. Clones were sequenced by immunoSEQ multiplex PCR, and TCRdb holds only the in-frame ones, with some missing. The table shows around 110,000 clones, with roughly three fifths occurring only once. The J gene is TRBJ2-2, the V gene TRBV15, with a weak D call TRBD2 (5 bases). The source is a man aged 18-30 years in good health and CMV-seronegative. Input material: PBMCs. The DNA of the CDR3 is TGTGCCACCAGCGAGGAGGTTCGGGGGGAGCTGTTTTTT. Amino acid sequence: CATSEEVRGELFF.